This note documents a single T cell receptor (beta chain) sequence. Its antigen is currently unknown. This sample stems from a study of T cell responses to AZD1222 COVID-19 vaccine. Trimming pared 4 bases from V and 2 bases from J, leaving 8 bases between. From germline, CDR1 is KGHSH and CDR2 LQKENI. This CDR3 is built from 13 residues. Sequenced by immunoSEQ multiplex PCR; TCRdb stores in-frame clones only, minus some. The data show about 130,000 clones, with about 92% seen just once and about 4.4% held by the top ten. Whole-study results and caveats: Within unmutated variant regions lay the reported targets of nearly half of spike-specific TCRs. Mostly white British, mostly female donors; authors suggested clonal diversity may be underestimated.

The sample was peripheral blood, taken on day 0 of MenACWY control vaccination. The rearrangement joins TRBV18 to TRBJ1-1; D gene ambiguous. The origin of this receptor is an adult in good health. CDR3 nucleotide sequence: TGTGCCAGCTCACAGGCCTTTAACACTGAAGCTTTCTTT. Translated, it gives CASSQAFNTEAFF. The whole variable domain, remainder taken from reference TRBV18 and TRBJ1-1, is NAGVMQNPRHLVRRRGQEARLRCSPMKGHSHVYWYRQLPEEGLKFMVYLQKENIIDESGMPKERFSAEFPKEGPSILRIQQVVRGDSAAYFCASSQAFNTEAFFGQGTRLTVV.